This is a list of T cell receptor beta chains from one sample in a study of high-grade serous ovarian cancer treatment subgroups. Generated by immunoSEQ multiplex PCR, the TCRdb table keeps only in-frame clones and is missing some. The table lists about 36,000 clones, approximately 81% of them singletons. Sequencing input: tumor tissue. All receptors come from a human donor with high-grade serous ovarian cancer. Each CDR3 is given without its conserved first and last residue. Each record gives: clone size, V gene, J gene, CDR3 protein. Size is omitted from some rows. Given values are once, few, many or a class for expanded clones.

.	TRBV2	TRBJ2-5	ASSQLQETQY
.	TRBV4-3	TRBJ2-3	ASSQDLMSDTQY
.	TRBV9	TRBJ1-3	ASSVAGTPGNTIY
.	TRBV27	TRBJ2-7	ASSLSASGFYEQY
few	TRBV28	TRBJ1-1	ASSLSVGEAF
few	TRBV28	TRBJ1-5	ASFDANQPQH
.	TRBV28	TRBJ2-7	ASSLARGGTYEQY
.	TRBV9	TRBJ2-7	ASSVAGGDAYEQY
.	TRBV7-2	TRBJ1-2	ATTGDRAYYGYT
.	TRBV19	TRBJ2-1	ASSSRTASYNEQF
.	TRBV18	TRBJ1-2	ASSSGQGINGYT
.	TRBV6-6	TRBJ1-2	ASYKNGYT
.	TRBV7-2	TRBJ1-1	ASSFGGEAF
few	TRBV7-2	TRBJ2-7	ASRTTGTSPYEQY
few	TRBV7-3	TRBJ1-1	ASSSLIRAEAF
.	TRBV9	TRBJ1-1	ASSVDMAGHTEAF
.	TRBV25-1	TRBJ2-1	ASREGSSYNEQF
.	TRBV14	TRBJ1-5	ASSPGLGRPQH
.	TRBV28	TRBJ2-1	ASSLNGQGSSYNEQF
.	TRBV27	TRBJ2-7	ASSPRGRRTYEQY
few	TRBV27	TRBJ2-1	ASSPWTGGSEQF